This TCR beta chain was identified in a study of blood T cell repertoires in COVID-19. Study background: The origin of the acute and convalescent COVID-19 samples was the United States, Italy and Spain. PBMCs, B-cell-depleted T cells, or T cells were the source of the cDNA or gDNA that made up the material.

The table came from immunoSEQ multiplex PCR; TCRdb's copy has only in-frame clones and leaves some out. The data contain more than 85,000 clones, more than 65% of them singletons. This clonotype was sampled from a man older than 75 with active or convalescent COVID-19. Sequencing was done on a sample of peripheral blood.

The CDR3 protein is CASSLAAGETQYF. Written as DNA, the CDR3 is TGCGCCAGCAGCTTGGCCGCGGGGGAGACCCAGTACTTC. The V call is TRBV5-1, the J call TRBJ2-5, with a possible D match to TRBD2 (6 bases). This CDR3 is built from 13 residues. Germline loops: CDR1 SGHRS, CDR2 YFSETQ. Trimming shortened V by 0 bases and J by 5 bases, and 8 bases separated the two germline ends.